One sample yielded the 16 T cell receptor beta chains listed below, sequenced in a study of control samples from healthy donors and cancer patients. The repertoire was sequenced with immunoSEQ multiplex PCR; TCRdb's copy has only in-frame clones and lacks some. The sample records fewer than 95,000 clones, just under 85% being singletons. The sample consisted of blood. The receptors derive from a man under 40 in good health.

This clone was detected a few times. The CDR3 DNA is TGTGCCAGCACCCGGGACCGCTCGTTCTACGAGCAGTACTTC. The encoded protein is CASTRDRSFYEQYF. This chain joins TRBV2 and TRBJ2-7; D tentatively reads TRBD1 or TRBD2 (5 bases each). The CDR3 loop spans 14 amino acids. V lost 7 bases and J 3 bases, leaving 16 bases between the germline ends. The V gene's germline CDR1 is SNHLY and CDR2 FYNNEI.

The chain couples TRBV6-1 to TRBJ1-4; D gene ambiguous. There are 13 residues in the CDR3. V lost 1 base to trimming and J lost 11 bases, with 11 bases between them. Germline V gives CDR1 MNHNS, CDR2 SASEGT. CDR3 in amino acids: CASSEGDFYKLFF. CDR3 nucleotides: TGTGCCAGCAGTGAAGGAGACTTTTATAAACTGTTTTTT.

This clone was detected only once. The rearrangement joins TRBV12-5 to TRBJ2-5; 9 bases agree with TRBD1. V lost 4 bases to trimming and J lost 7 bases; unmatched junction nucleotides: 1. The CDR3 sequence is 12 residues long. Germline lookup yields CDR1 LGHNT and CDR2 FRNRAP. CDR3 residues: CASGSDRGTQYF. CDR3 DNA sequence: TGTGCTAGTGGTTCGGACAGGGGGACCCAGTACTTC.

The V and J genes are TRBV19 and TRBJ2-1; no reliable D call. Germline-derived CDR1 and CDR2 are LNHDA and SQIVND (reference sequence). Trimming removed 6 bases from V and 7 bases from J, with 13 bases in between. This CDR3 region has 13 residues. The CDR3 is CASRETSLNEQFF. In nucleotides, the CDR3 is TGTGCCAGTAGGGAGACGAGCCTAAATGAGCAGTTCTTC.

CDR3 DNA: TGTGCCAGCATTTGGACAGACCAAAACACTGAAGCTTTCTTT. It translates to CASIWTDQNTEAFF. The chain carries TRBV2 and TRBJ1-1; TRBD1 is a possible D gene (6 bases). The V gene lost 7 bases and the J gene lost 2 bases, with 14 bases spanning the gap. This CDR3 is built from 14 residues. CDR1 SNHLY and CDR2 FYNNEI come from the germline V gene. Based on the CDR3 plus reference TRBV2 and TRBJ1-1, the full variable domain is EPEVTQTPSHQVTQMGQEVILRCVPISNHLYFYWYRQILGQKVEFLVSFYNNEISEKSEIFDDQFSVERPDGSNFTLKIRSTKLEDSAMYFCASIWTDQNTEAFFGQGTRLTVV.

The chain recombines TRBV5-6 with TRBJ2-1; D not resolved. V was trimmed by 0 bases and J by 2 bases, leaving 0 bases between them. This CDR3 is built from 12 residues. Germline V lookup: CDR1 SGHDT, CDR2 YYEEEE. This chain's CDR3 is CASSLAYNEQFF. The DNA of the CDR3 is TGTGCCAGCAGCTTGGCCTACAATGAGCAGTTCTTC. Based on the CDR3 plus reference TRBV5-6 and TRBJ2-1, the full variable domain is DAGVTQSPTHLIKTRGQQVTLRCSPKSGHDTVSWYQQALGQGPQFIFQYYEEEERQRGNFPDRFSGHQFPNYSSELNVNALLLGDSALYLCASSLAYNEQFFGPGTRLTVL.

V and J are TRBV9 and TRBJ2-3, with 7 bases matching TRBD2. The CDR3 spans 18 residues. V was clipped by 0 bases and J by 3 bases; unmatched bases: 13. From germline, CDR1 is SGDLS and CDR2 YYNGEE. The DNA for the CDR3 is TGTGCCAGCAGCGTAGGTACCGGGGGGTCGGGGGGTACAGATACGCAGTATTTT. Translated: CASSVGTGGSGGTDTQYF.

This clone has just a few counts. The J gene is TRBJ1-2, the V gene TRBV7-3; a weak D match, TRBD1 (6 bases). The germline gives CDR1 SGHTA, CDR2 FQGTGA. V gave up 3 bases and J gave up 5 bases, with 13 bases separating them. This CDR3 contains 14 residues. The CDR3 spells CASSFGGPGYGYTF. The CDR3 coding sequence is TGTGCCAGCAGCTTCGGGGGGCCCGGGTATGGCTACACCTTC.

About this clone itself: An end of the junction differs from the germline gene, which may be a read error. This chain joins TRBV5-1 and TRBJ2-7; D might be TRBD2 (5 bases). The CDR3 is made up of 12 amino acids. The germline CDR1 and CDR2 sequences are SGHRS and YFSETQ. The CDR3 DNA is TGCGCCAGCCGCTTCTCCGGGGACGAGCAGTACTTC. This gives the protein CASRFSGDEQYF.

The rearrangement uses TRBV13 and TRBJ2-1; 15 bases map to TRBD2. With 3 bases clipped from V and 4 bases from J, the junction kept 1 base outside the gene matches. The CDR3 has 16 amino acids. Germline V lookup: CDR1 PRHDT, CDR2 FYEKMQ (reference sequence). CDR3 loop: CASSLGLAGGYNEQFF. In nucleotides, the CDR3 is TGTGCCAGCAGCTTGGGACTAGCGGGGGGTTACAATGAGCAGTTCTTC.

The chain combines TRBV4-2 with TRBJ2-7; 7 bases are shared with TRBD1. This CDR3 has 15 residues. Germline V CDR1 and CDR2: LGHNA, YNFKEQ. V was pared by 1 base and J by 1 base, with 4 bases of the junction left unmatched. CDR3 sequence reads: CASSQVRQGSYEQYF. CDR3 sequence (DNA): TGTGCCAGCAGCCAAGTACGACAGGGTTCCTACGAGCAGTACTTC.

This clone was seen a single time. The genes are TRBV2 and TRBJ1-1, with D perhaps TRBD1 (6 bases). Germline V gene lookup returns CDR1 SNHLY and CDR2 FYNNEI. The CDR3 extends over 13 amino acids. Between the trimmed V and J ends, which lost 11 bases and 1 base, there was a span of 14 bases. CDR3 in amino acids: CAGKRGGNTEAFF. CDR3 DNA sequence: TGTGCCGGAAAAAGGGGGGGGAACACTGAAGCTTTCTTT.

The chain recombines TRBV19 with TRBJ2-7; 9 bases fit TRBD2. This CDR3 has 14 residues. Trimming at V came to 1 base and at J to 6 bases, leaving 4 bases not matched to a gene. The V gene's germline CDR1 is LNHDA and CDR2 SQIVND (reference sequence). The CDR3 region is CASSIVGLASEQYF. The CDR3 DNA reads TGTGCCAGTAGTATAGTGGGACTAGCCAGCGAGCAGTACTTC.

The J gene is TRBJ1-3, the V gene TRBV9; possibly TRBD1 for D (5 bases). With 4 bases removed from V and 4 bases from J, the gap between germline ends came to 15 bases. Germline CDR1 reads SGDLS; CDR2 reads YYNGEE. The CDR3 length is 15 residues. CDR3 protein: CASSSRAGAGNTIYF. The CDR3, as DNA: TGTGCCAGCAGCTCCAGAGCCGGGGCCGGAAACACCATATATTTT.

J is TRBJ2-1 and V is TRBV2; D is unresolved. V shed 7 bases and J shed 6 bases, with 7 bases lying between them. The CDR3 spans 11 residues. CDR1 SNHLY and CDR2 FYNNEI come from the germline V gene. CDR3 in DNA: TGTGCCAGCATCGTGGTCAATGAGCAGTTCTTC. This gives the protein CASIVVNEQFF.

The chain combines TRBV6-1 with TRBJ2-7; D gene ambiguous. There are 14 residues in the CDR3. Trimming shortened V by 2 bases and J by 5 bases, and 13 bases separated the two germline ends. Germline V gives CDR1 MNHNS, CDR2 SASEGT. The CDR3 DNA reads TGTGCCAGCAGTGAATCGGTTATAGTGGACGAGCAGTACTTC. It encodes CASSESVIVDEQYF.